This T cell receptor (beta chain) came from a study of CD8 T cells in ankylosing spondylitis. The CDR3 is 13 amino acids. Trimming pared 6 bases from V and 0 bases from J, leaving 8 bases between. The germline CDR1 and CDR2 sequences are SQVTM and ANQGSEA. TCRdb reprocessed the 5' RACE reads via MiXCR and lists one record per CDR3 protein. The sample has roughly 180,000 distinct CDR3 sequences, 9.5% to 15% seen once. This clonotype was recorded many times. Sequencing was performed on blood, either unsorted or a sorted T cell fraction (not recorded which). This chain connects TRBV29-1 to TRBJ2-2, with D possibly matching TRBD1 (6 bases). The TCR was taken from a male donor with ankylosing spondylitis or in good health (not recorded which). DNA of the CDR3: TGCAGCGTAGGGGGTTCGAACACCGGGGAGCTGTTTTTT. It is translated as CSVGGSNTGELFF.